Sequencing of this T cell receptor beta chain was carried out in a study of CD8+CD57+ T cells in acquired aplastic anemia. Germline V gives CDR1 SGHTA, CDR2 FQGTGA. V was clipped by 2 bases and J by 4 bases, with 15 bases between them. This CDR3 is 15 amino acids long. TCR beta VDJ combinations and CDR3 sequences were profiled from genomic DNA. Each CDR3 protein gets one entry after TCRdb re-called the reads with MiXCR. This sample has a few hundred thousand distinct CDR3 sequences, with approximately 60% found just once. Sequencing was performed on sorted CD4+, CD8+, or CD8+CD57+ T cells (not recorded which) from PBMCs. V and J are TRBV7-3 and TRBJ2-7, with a tentative D call TRBD1 (5 bases). This clonotype was obtained from a human donor in good health. The CDR3 here is CASSLGSRVAYEQYF. The DNA for the CDR3 is TGTGCCAGCAGCTTAGGCAGCAGGGTGGCTTACGAGCAGTACTTC.